This T cell receptor beta chain was recovered during a study of T cell changes during pregnancy in multiple sclerosis. CDR1 and CDR2 (germline): SGHAT, FQNNGV. There are 18 residues in the CDR3. Trimming took 1 base from V and 5 from J, leaving 21 bases between them. Here immunoSEQ multiplex PCR was the method, and the copy in TCRdb shows in-frame clones only, minus some. The sample yields roughly 100,000 clones, 91% seen once. This chain joins TRBV11-2 and TRBJ2-1, with D perhaps matching TRBD1 (5 bases). This receptor was obtained from a female donor in good health, enrolled as a control in a pregnancy study. This sample comprised peripheral blood, obtained after pregnancy. CDR3 sequence (DNA): TGTGCCAGCAGCTTAGTCGGCCCCGGCAGGGTAAATAACAATGAGCAGTTCTTC. Its translation is CASSLVGPGRVNNNEQFF.